This TCR beta chain was recorded in a study of T cell therapy after organ transplantation. Study-wide context: Therapy products were autologous CMV-specific T cells, peptide-expanded for 2 to 3 weeks. Study outcomes and limitations: Pretherapy CD8 clonality inversely correlated with its fold change after therapy. Post-therapy reconstitution appeared to include transferred and endogenous clonotypes.

Concerning this clone: Its antigen is unknown.

Sequencing used immunoSEQ multiplex PCR; TCRdb keeps in-frame clones, though not all of them. The sample contains some 48,000 clones, 94% of which appear only once. The source is a human patient who had received a solid organ transplant and had CMV disease. The specimen was CD8+ T cells from blood, collected before autologous CMV-specific T cell therapy.

The CDR3 sequence is CSVFDGTPGYGYTF. For the CDR3, the DNA is TGCAGCGTTTTTGACGGGACCCCCGGGTATGGCTACACCTTC. This chain connects TRBV29-1 to TRBJ1-2; weak D call: TRBD1 (5 bases). The CDR3 contains 14 residues. V was cut by 5 bases and J by 5 bases, with 18 bases left in between. Per germline, CDR1 SQVTM and CDR2 ANQGSEA. Variable domain in full (rest from reference TRBV29-1 and TRBJ1-2): SAVISQKPSRDICQRGTSLTIQCQVDSQVTMMFWYRQQPGQSLTLIATANQGSEATYESGFVIDKFPISRPNLTFSTLTVSNMSPEDSSIYLCSVFDGTPGYGYTFGSGTRLTVV.